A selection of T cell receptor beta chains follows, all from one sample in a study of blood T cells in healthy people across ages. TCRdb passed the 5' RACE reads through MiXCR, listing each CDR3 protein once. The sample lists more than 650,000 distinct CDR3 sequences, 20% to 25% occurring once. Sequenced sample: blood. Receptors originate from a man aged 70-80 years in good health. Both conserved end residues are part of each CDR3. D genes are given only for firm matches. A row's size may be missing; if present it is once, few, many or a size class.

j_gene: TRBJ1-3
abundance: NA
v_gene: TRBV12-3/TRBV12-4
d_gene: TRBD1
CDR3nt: TGTGCCAGCAGTCCGGACAGGGACTCTGGAAACACCATATATTTT
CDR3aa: CASSPDRDSGNTIYF

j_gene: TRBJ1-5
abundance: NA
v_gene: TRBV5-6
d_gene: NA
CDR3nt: TGTGCCAGCAGCTTGAGCGGATACTTAAATCAGCCCCAGCATTTT
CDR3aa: CASSLSGYLNQPQHF

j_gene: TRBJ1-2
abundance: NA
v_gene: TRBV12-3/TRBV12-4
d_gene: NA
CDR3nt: TGTGCCATTCAGGGGTGGGGGTCTGGCTACACCTTC
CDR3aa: CAIQGWGSGYTF

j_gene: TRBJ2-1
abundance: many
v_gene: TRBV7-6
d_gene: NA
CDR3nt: TGTGCCAGCAGTTCCTCCAATGAGCAGTTCTTC
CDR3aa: CASSSSNEQFF

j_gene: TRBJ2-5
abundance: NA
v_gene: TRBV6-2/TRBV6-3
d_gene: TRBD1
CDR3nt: TGTGCCAGCAGTCACGGTACAGGGGCCCGAGAGACCCAGTACTTC
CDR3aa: CASSHGTGARETQYF

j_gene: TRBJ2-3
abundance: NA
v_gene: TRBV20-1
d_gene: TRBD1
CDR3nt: TGCAGTGCTCTGCCGGGACAGAAGATCACAGATACGCAGTATTTT
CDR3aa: CSALPGQKITDTQYF

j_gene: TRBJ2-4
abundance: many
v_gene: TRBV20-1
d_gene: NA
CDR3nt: TGCAGTGCTAGCGTGGTAGGAGGGGGAATTCAGTACTTC
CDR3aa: CSASVVGGGIQYF

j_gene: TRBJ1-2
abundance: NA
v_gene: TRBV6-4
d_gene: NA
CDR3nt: TGTGCCAGCAGTGACTCCGGCAAGCTCGTGGCTGGCTACACCTTC
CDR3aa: CASSDSGKLVAGYTF

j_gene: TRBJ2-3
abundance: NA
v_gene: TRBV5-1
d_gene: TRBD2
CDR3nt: TGCGCCAGCAAAAAACTAGCGCAAGACACAGATACGCAGTATTTT
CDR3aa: CASKKLAQDTDTQYF

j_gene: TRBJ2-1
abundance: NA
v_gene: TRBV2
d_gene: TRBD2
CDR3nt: TGTGCCAGCATTCGAGCCGGGACTAGCGGGTGGTATGAGCAGTTCTTC
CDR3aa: CASIRAGTSGWYEQFF

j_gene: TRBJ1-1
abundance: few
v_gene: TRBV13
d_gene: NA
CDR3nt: TGTGCCAGCAGAAACAGATTGAACACTGAAGCTTTCTTT
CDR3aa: CASRNRLNTEAFF

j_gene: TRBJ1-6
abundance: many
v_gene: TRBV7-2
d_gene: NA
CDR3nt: TGTGCCAGCACCAGAGCCCGAGGAAATTCACCCCTCCACTTT
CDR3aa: CASTRARGNSPLHF

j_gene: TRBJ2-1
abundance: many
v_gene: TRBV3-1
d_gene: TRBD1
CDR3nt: TGTGCCAGCAGCCCCTGGACAGGGAGGTTGAATGAGCAGTTCTTC
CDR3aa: CASSPWTGRLNEQFF

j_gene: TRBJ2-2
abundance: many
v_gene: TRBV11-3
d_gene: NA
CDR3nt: TGTGCCAGCAGCTTCGGGGGAGGCACCGGGGAGCTGTTTTTT
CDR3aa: CASSFGGGTGELFF

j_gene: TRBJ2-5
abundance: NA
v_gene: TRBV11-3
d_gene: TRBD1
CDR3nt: TGTGCCAGCAACCAGGGGGCGAGTGAGACCCAGTACTTC
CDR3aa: CASNQGASETQYF

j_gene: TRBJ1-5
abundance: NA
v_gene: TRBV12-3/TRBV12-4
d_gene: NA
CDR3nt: TGTGCCAGCAGGGGGGGGGCAGTTTATCAGCCCCAGCATTTT
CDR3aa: CASRGGAVYQPQHF